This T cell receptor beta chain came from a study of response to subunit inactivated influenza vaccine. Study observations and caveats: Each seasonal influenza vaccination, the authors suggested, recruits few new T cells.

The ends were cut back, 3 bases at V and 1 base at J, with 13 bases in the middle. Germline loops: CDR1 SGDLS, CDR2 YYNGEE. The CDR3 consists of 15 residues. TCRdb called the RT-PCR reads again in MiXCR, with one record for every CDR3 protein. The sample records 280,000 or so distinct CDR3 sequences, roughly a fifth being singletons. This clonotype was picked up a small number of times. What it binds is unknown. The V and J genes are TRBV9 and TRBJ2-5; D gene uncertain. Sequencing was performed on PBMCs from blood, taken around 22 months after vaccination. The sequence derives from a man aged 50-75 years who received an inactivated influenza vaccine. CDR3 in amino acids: CASSARGPFQETQYF. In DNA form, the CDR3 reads TGTGCCAGCAGCGCAAGAGGACCCTTCCAAGAGACCCAGTACTTC.